This TCR beta chain emerged from a study of blood T cell repertoires in COVID-19. Study background: Collection of acute and convalescent COVID-19 samples took place in the United States, Italy and Spain. The analysed material was cDNA or gDNA that came from T cells, B-cell-depleted T cells, or PBMCs.

Profiling relied on immunoSEQ multiplex PCR, and the TCRdb table lists in-frame clones only, not all of them. The sample contains 250,000 to 350,000 clones, more than 75% of which appear only once. V was shortened by 5 bases and J by 5 bases, with 15 bases between the two germline ends. Per the germline V gene, CDR1 is MNHEY and CDR2 is SMNVEV (reference sequence). The length of the CDR3 is 14 residues. The sequence was collected from a woman aged 45-65 years with acute or convalescent COVID-19. The sequencing input was peripheral blood. The rearrangement joins TRBV27 to TRBJ1-1; D gene unclear. The chain's CDR3 is CASSLRGPETEAFF. CDR3 DNA: TGTGCCAGCAGTCTACGAGGGCCCGAGACTGAAGCTTTCTTT.